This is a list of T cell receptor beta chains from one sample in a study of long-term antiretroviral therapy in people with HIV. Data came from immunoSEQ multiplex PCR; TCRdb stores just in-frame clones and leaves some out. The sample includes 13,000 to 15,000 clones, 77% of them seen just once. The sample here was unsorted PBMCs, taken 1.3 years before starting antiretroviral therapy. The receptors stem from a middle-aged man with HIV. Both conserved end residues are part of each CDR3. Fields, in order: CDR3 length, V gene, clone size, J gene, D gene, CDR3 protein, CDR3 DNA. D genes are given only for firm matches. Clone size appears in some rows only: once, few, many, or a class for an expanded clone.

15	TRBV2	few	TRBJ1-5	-	CASSADRRSNQPQHF	TGTGCCAGCAGCGCAGACAGGCGTAGCAATCAGCCCCAGCATTTT
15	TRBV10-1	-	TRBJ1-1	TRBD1	CASSDYGQGGAEAFF	TGCGCCAGCAGTGACTACGGACAGGGGGGGGCTGAAGCTTTCTTT
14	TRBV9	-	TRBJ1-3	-	CASSVVPGGNTIYF	TGTGCCAGCAGCGTAGTCCCCGGTGGAAACACCATATATTTT
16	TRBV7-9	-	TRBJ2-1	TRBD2	CASSPSSGGSRNEQFF	TGTGCCAGCAGCCCATCGAGCGGGGGGTCCCGGAATGAGCAGTTCTTC
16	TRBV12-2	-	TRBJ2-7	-	CASRPGRVERVGEQYF	TGTGCAAGTCGCCCCGGACGAGTTGAGAGGGTCGGCGAGCAGTACTTC
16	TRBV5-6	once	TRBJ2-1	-	CASSLGQLITYNEQFF	TGTGCCAGCAGCTTGGGCCAGCTCATTACCTACAATGAGCAGTTCTTC
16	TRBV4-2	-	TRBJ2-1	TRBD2	CASSQVKASGDNEQFF	TGTGCCAGCAGCCAAGTCAAGGCTAGCGGGGACAATGAGCAGTTCTTC
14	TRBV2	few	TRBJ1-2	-	CASFLGGNFYGYTF	TGTGCCAGCTTCTTAGGGGGGAACTTCTATGGCTACACCTTC
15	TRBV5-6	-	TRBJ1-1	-	CASSLVETERTEAFF	TGTGCCAGCAGCTTGGTGGAGACGGAGCGGACTGAAGCTTTCTTT
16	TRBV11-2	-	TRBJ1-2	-	CASSLERGHLNYGYTF	TGTGCCAGCAGCTTAGAGAGGGGACACTTGAACTATGGCTACACCTTC
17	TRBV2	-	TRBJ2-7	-	CASSDTPGNPASDEQYF	TGTGCCAGCAGTGATACGCCCGGGAACCCGGCCTCGGACGAGCAGTACTTC
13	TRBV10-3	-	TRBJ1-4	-	CAISERLDEKLFF	TGTGCCATCAGTGAGCGTCTAGATGAAAAACTGTTTTTT
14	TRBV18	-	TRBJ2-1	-	CASSRKSESNEQFF	TGTGCCAGCTCACGGAAGAGTGAGAGCAATGAGCAGTTCTTC
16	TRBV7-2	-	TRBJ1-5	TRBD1	CASSLGGTGAGQPQHF	TGTGCCAGCAGCTTAGGCGGGACAGGGGCAGGTCAGCCCCAGCATTTT
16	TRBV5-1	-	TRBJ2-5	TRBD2	CASSLALAGAKETQYF	TGCGCCAGCAGCTTGGCTCTAGCGGGGGCCAAAGAGACCCAGTACTTC
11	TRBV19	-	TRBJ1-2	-	CASRSGYGYTF	TGTGCCAGTAGGTCTGGCTATGGCTACACCTTC
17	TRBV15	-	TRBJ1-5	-	CATSSARGNPSNQPQHF	TGTGCCACCAGCAGTGCTAGGGGGAACCCTAGCAATCAGCCCCAGCATTTT
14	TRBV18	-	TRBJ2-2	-	CASSPWGGTGELFF	TGTGCCAGCTCACCATGGGGAGGAACCGGGGAGCTGTTTTTT
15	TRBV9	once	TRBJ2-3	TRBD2	CARWTSGDSTDTQYF	TGTGCCAGGTGGACTAGCGGGGACAGCACAGATACGCAGTATTTT
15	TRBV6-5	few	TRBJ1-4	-	CASSYQRGGGEKLFF	TGTGCCAGCAGTTACCAACGGGGGGGCGGTGAAAAACTGTTTTTT
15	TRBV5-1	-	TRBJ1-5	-	CASSLGGFSNQPQHF	TGCGCCAGCAGCTTAGGGGGGTTCAGCAATCAGCCCCAGCATTTT
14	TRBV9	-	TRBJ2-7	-	CASSMDSNSYEQYF	TGTGCCAGCAGCATGGACAGCAACTCCTACGAGCAGTACTTC
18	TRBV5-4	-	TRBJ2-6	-	CASSSSGLVLSGANVLTF	TGTGCCAGCAGCTCGTCGGGATTGGTACTCTCTGGGGCCAACGTCCTGACTTTC
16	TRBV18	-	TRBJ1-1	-	CASSPPSGLGGPEAFF	TGTGCCAGCTCACCACCGAGCGGATTGGGGGGCCCTGAAGCTTTCTTT
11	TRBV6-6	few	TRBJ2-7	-	CASSYQQEGYF	TGTGCCAGCAGTTACCAACAGGAAGGGTACTTC
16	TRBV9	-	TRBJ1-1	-	CASSVAGRSMNTEAFF	TGTGCCAGCAGCGTAGCTGGACGGTCCATGAACACTGAAGCTTTCTTT